The 22 T cell receptor beta chains below were found in one sample sequenced in a study of T-cell memory formation after mild COVID-19. TCRdb analysed the 5' RACE reads with MiXCR anew, one entry per CDR3 protein. The table includes a few hundred thousand distinct CDR3 sequences, less than 20% detected once. Sequenced input: PBMCs or a T cell subset sorted from them (not recorded which). These receptors were collected from a man aged 18 to 29 who had mild COVID-19 (a few samples of this study predate the infection). Cell type and time point are not known.

This clonotype was counted between two and nine times. The rearrangement links TRBV6-4 to TRBJ2-7; D is ambiguous. CDR3 length: 13 amino acids. The germline CDR1 and CDR2 sequences are MRHNA and SNTAGT. Trimming pared 4 bases from V and 6 bases from J, leaving 13 bases between. The CDR3 region is CASSALRVGEQYV. DNA of the CDR3: TGTGCCAGCAGTGCCCTCCGGGTAGGCGAGCAGTACGTC.

The chain links TRBV6-5 to TRBJ1-6; D uncertain. The CDR3 length is 14 residues. Looked up from germline, CDR1 is MNHEY and CDR2 is SVGAGI. Trimming left V 2 bases short and J 5 bases short, with 7 bases between. The CDR3 nucleotides are TGTGCCAGCAGTTACGCGGAAAATAATTCACCCCTCCACTTT. Its protein is CASSYAENNSPLHF.

The chain is built from TRBV14 and TRBJ1-1; D gene ambiguous. Germline values: CDR1 SGHDN, CDR2 FVKESK. V lost 1 base to trimming and J lost 1 base, with 7 bases between them. The length of the CDR3 is 14 residues. CDR3 in DNA: TGTGCCAGCAGCCAAGCTCTGGGGAACACTGAAGCTTTCTTT. Its protein product is CASSQALGNTEAFF.

To note about this clonotype: This clone may be a read error of a much larger clone one base away. This sequence joins TRBV3-1 and TRBJ2-2; 9 bases are shared with TRBD2. The CDR3 spans 15 residues. V dropped 7 bases and J dropped 6; count of bases not matched to a gene: 9. CDR1 is LGHDT, CDR2 YNNKEL, per germline (reference sequence). The CDR3 DNA is TGTGCCAGCACCCCACGCCAGCGGGGGGCCGGGGAGCTGTTTTTT. Protein: CASTPRQRGAGELFF.

This clonotype was seen a handful of times. The chain carries TRBV5-1 and TRBJ2-7, with D unclear. Deletions cut 0 bases from V and 4 bases from J, with 20 bases between. The CDR3 contains 17 residues. The germline V gene has CDR1 SGHRS and CDR2 YFSETQ. CDR3 bases: TGCGCCAGCAGCTTGGAACCCCAGGCAAGTTGGGCTTACGAGCAGTACTTC. Encoded protein: CASSLEPQASWAYEQYF.

V gene TRBV28 combines with J gene TRBJ2-4, with D possibly being TRBD1 (8 bases). This CDR3 region has 14 residues. With 5 bases removed from V and 8 bases from J, the gap between germline ends came to 16 bases. Per the germline V gene, CDR1 is MDHEN and CDR2 is SYDVKM. CDR3 nucleotide sequence: TGTGCCAGCAGTGTAACAGGGGGGGGTCACATTCAGTACTTC. Translating gives CASSVTGGGHIQYF.

The V and J genes are TRBV5-1 and TRBJ2-4; the match to TRBD1 covers 8 bases. Unmatched junction bases numbered 7, after V lost 5 bases and J lost 6 bases. The CDR3 is made up of 14 amino acids. Germline V gene data show CDR1 as SGHRS and CDR2 as YFSETQ. CDR3: CASSSTGALNIQYF. CDR3 DNA sequence: TGCGCCAGCAGTTCGACAGGGGCGTTAAACATTCAGTACTTC.

This clonotype turned up a few times. The rearrangement uses TRBV12-3 or TRBV12-4 and TRBJ2-2; TRBD2 matches at 11 bases. J gave up 3 bases and V 6 bases, and 6 bases lay outside the gene matches. This CDR3 is 16 amino acids long. The CDR3 DNA reads as TGTGCCAGCAGGTCACTAGCGGGGGCCTACACCGGGGAGCTGTTTTTT. Translated, it gives CASRSLAGAYTGELFF.

This clonotype was seen many times. The V and J genes are TRBV7-9 and TRBJ2-5; TRBD2 is a possible D gene (5 bases). CDR3 length: 13 amino acids. Germline CDR1 SEHNR, CDR2 FQNEAQ (reference sequence). Trimming pared 7 bases from V and 5 bases from J, leaving 14 bases between. The CDR3 DNA follows: TGTGCCAGCACCAGACTATCCAGGGAGACCCAGTACTTC. Amino acid sequence: CASTRLSRETQYF. The full variable domain, completed using reference TRBV7-9 and TRBJ2-5, is DTGVSQNPRHKITKRGQNVTFRCDPISEHNRLYWYRQTLGQGPEFLTYFQNEAQLEKSRLLSDRFSAERPKGSFSTLEIQRTEQGDSAMYLCASTRLSRETQYFGPGTRLLVL.

This clonotype was recorded only once. This chain links TRBV12-3 or TRBV12-4 with TRBJ1-2; 10 bases are shared with TRBD1. CDR3 length: 14 amino acids. Trimming at V came to 5 bases and at J to 4 bases, leaving 4 bases not matched to a gene. The CDR3 nucleotides are TGTGCCAGCAGTCACGGACAGGGGGGCTATGGCTACACCTTC. The encoded protein is CASSHGQGGYGYTF.

This clonotype was picked up a small number of times. V is TRBV20-1 and J is TRBJ2-7; 8 nucleotides match TRBD1. CDR1 is DFQATT, CDR2 SNEGSKA, per germline (reference sequence). Trimming at V came to 3 bases and at J to 4 bases, leaving 8 bases not matched to a gene. The CDR3 consists of 14 residues. The CDR3, as DNA: TGCAGTGCTAGGGTATCAGGGGGCATATACGAGCAGTACTTC. Protein product: CSARVSGGIYEQYF.

The CDR3 DNA follows: TGTGCCAGCAGCCCACTATCCGGGACTGCCTATAACTATGGCTACACCTTC. Its translation: CASSPLSGTAYNYGYTF. The gene calls are TRBV7-6 and TRBJ1-2; tentative D call: TRBD1 (5 bases). V was trimmed by 5 bases and J by 1 base, leaving 20 bases between them. Germline V lookup: CDR1 SGHVS, CDR2 FNYEAQ. The CDR3 covers 17 residues.

This rearrangement joins TRBV29-1 to TRBJ2-3; weak D call: TRBD2 (6 bases). The CDR3 has 15 residues. The germline V gene encodes CDR1 SQVTM and CDR2 ANQGSEA. Trimming stripped 0 bases from V and 6 bases from J, with 16 bases between. The CDR3 nucleotides are TGCAGCGTTGAAGAGCCCCAGGGTCTAGCGGATACGCAGTATTTT. It codes for CSVEEPQGLADTQYF.

This chain joins TRBV7-8 and TRBJ2-6; D not certain. The V gene's germline CDR1 is SGHVS and CDR2 FQNEAQ. This CDR3 has 18 residues. V was clipped by 1 base and J by 0 bases, with 13 bases between them. CDR3 sequence reads: CASSLGPAASSGANVLTF. The CDR3 DNA reads as TGTGCCAGCAGCTTAGGGCCGGCAGCAAGCTCTGGGGCCAACGTCCTGACTTTC.

This chain uses TRBV12-3 or TRBV12-4 with TRBJ1-3, with D perhaps matching TRBD1 (5 bases). V lost 7 bases, J lost 4 bases, and 20 bases lay in between. This CDR3 is built from 16 residues. As DNA, the CDR3 is TGTGCCAGCACCTGGGACGGAAAACCCGGGGGAAACACCATATATTTT. Amino acids: CASTWDGKPGGNTIYF.

The chain recombines TRBV20-1 with TRBJ1-4; no clear D. Germline values: CDR1 DFQATT, CDR2 SNEGSKA (reference sequence). V shed 0 bases and J shed 7 bases, with 9 bases lying between them. The length of the CDR3 is 13 residues. The CDR3 sequence is CSARDDGSEKLFF. CDR3 sequence (DNA): TGCAGTGCTAGAGATGACGGGAGTGAAAAACTGTTTTTT.

The gene calls are TRBV7-9 and TRBJ2-2; D may be TRBD2 (5 bases). V shed 5 bases and J shed 0 bases, with 13 bases lying between them. The V gene's germline CDR1 is SEHNR and CDR2 FQNEAQ (reference sequence). There are 16 residues in the CDR3. The chain's CDR3 is CASSRAAAPNTGELFF. The CDR3 DNA sequence: TGTGCCAGCAGCCGAGCGGCAGCTCCGAACACCGGGGAGCTGTTTTTT.

The V and J genes are TRBV20-1 and TRBJ1-3, with D possibly matching TRBD1 (5 bases). With 5 bases removed from V and 4 bases from J, the gap between germline ends came to 12 bases. Germline V gene lookup returns CDR1 DFQATT and CDR2 SNEGSKA (reference sequence). This CDR3 spans 13 amino acids. This chain's CDR3 is CSALQVDGNTIYF. CDR3 DNA: TGCAGTGCTCTACAGGTCGACGGAAACACCATATATTTT.

The gene calls are TRBV20-1 and TRBJ2-5, with D unresolved. V was pared by 4 bases and J by 4 bases, with 16 bases between. The CDR3 loop spans 14 amino acids. CDR1 is DFQATT, CDR2 SNEGSKA, per germline (reference sequence). CDR3 region: CSAILPGIGETQYF. Here the CDR3 DNA reads TGCAGTGCTATCCTCCCAGGCATTGGAGAGACCCAGTACTTC.

This clonotype was detected a few times. The rearrangement uses TRBV25-1 and TRBJ1-2, with D possibly being TRBD1 (6 bases). V dropped 10 bases and J dropped 4 bases, with 16 bases sitting between them. Germline V gene sequence: CDR1 MGHDK, CDR2 SYGVNS. The CDR3 spans 13 residues. The CDR3 loop reads CATYRAGGYGYTF. Written as DNA, the CDR3 is TGTGCCACCTACAGGGCGGGGGGCTATGGCTACACCTTC.

There are a few counts of this clonotype. The V and J genes are TRBV5-1 and TRBJ2-7; weak D call: TRBD1 (5 bases). Germline CDR1 SGHRS, CDR2 YFSETQ. The CDR3 spans 14 residues. V gave up 0 bases and J gave up 6 bases, with 13 bases separating them. CDR3 DNA: TGCGCCAGCAGCTTGGATAGCAGAAGGGGCGAGCAGTACTTC. It encodes CASSLDSRRGEQYF. Supplemented by reference TRBV5-1 and TRBJ2-7, the full variable domain reads KAGVTQTPRYLIKTRGQQVTLSCSPISGHRSVSWYQQTPGQGLQFLFEYFSETQRNKGNFPGRFSGRQFSNSRSEMNVSTLELGDSALYLCASSLDSRRGEQYFGPGTRLTVT.

This clonotype came up a few times. The gene calls are TRBV28 and TRBJ1-5; tentative D call: TRBD1 (5 bases). V was clipped by 3 bases and J by 2 bases, with 8 bases between them. Looked up from germline, CDR1 is MDHEN and CDR2 is SYDVKM. The CDR3 has 14 residues. CDR3 sequence (DNA): TGTGCCAGCAGTTTGGGACTCCGCAATCAGCCCCAGCATTTT. Protein: CASSLGLRNQPQHF.